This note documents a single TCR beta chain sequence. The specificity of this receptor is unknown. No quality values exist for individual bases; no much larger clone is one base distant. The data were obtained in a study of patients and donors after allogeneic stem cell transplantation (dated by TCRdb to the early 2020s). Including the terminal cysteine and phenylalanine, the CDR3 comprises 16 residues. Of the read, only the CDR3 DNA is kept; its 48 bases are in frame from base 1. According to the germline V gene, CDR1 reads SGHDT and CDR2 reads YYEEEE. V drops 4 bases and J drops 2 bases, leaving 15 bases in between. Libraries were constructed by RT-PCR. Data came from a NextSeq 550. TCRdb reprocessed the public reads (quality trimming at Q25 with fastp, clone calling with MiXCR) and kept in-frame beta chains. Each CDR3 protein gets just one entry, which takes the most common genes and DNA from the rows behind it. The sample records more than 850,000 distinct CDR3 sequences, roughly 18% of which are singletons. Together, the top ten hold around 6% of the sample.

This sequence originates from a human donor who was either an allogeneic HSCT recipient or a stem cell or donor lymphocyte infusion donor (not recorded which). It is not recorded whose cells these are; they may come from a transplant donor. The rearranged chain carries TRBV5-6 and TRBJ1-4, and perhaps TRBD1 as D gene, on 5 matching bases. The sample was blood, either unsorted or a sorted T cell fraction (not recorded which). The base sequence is TGTGCCAGCAGCGCTAGGCAGGGACGGACTAATGAAAAACTGTTTTTT. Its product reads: CASSARQGRTNEKLFF.